A selection of T cell receptor beta chains follows, all from one sample in a study of blood T cell repertoires in COVID-19. Only in-frame clones appear in the TCRdb table, and some are missing; sequencing was by immunoSEQ multiplex PCR. The repertoire holds about 140,000 clones, with more than 70% as singletons. The sequencing sample was made of peripheral blood. Receptor source: a woman aged 55-70 years with acute or convalescent COVID-19. The CDR3 runs from the conserved cysteine through the conserved F or W. A D gene is named only where the DNA matches it firmly. Clone size is shown for a subset of rows, as once, few, many or a class of expanded clone.

clone size,J gene,V gene,D gene,CDR3 length,CDR3 protein,CDR3 DNA
NA,TRBJ2-4,TRBV15,TRBD1,19,CATSRDPPGQGGPKNIQYF,TGTGCCACCAGCAGAGATCCTCCGGGACAGGGGGGTCCCAAAAACATTCAGTACTTC
NA,TRBJ1-2,TRBV3-1/TRBV3-2,NA,16,CASSLAPTGLNYGYTF,TGTGCCAGCAGCCTTGCTCCGACAGGACTGAACTATGGCTACACCTTC
NA,TRBJ2-1,TRBV7-8,NA,17,CASSLEGGGRSHRVQFF,TGTGCCAGCAGCTTAGAAGGGGGTGGAAGGTCCCACCGGGTGCAGTTCTTC
NA,TRBJ1-4,TRBV11-2,NA,16,CASSPAGRAGNEKLFF,TGTGCCAGCAGCCCCGCCGGTAGGGCGGGCAATGAAAAACTGTTTTTT
NA,TRBJ1-2,TRBV5-1,TRBD1,15,CASSLTAQGARGYTF,TGCGCCAGCAGCCTCACAGCCCAGGGGGCACGTGGCTACACCTTC
NA,TRBJ1-4,TRBV12-3/TRBV12-4,TRBD1,13,CASSLWTGEKLFF,TGTGCCAGCAGTTTGTGGACAGGGGAAAAACTGTTTTTT
NA,TRBJ2-1,TRBV24-1,NA,16,CATSDFGGGGRNEQFF,TGTGCCACCAGTGATTTCGGAGGGGGGGGCCGCAATGAGCAGTTCTTC
NA,TRBJ2-1,TRBV19,NA,16,CASSIDTDSSYNEQFF,TGTGCCAGTAGTATAGACACAGATAGCTCCTACAATGAGCAGTTCTTC
once,TRBJ2-3,TRBV9,TRBD2,17,CASSVRGGRGGGDTQYF,TGTGCCAGCAGCGTGAGAGGGGGGCGGGGGGGCGGAGATACGCAGTATTTT
NA,TRBJ2-3,TRBV11-2,TRBD2,16,CASSSIKRGSANTQYF,TGTGCCAGCAGCTCGATCAAGCGGGGCTCAGCTAATACGCAGTATTTT
NA,TRBJ2-3,TRBV15,NA,17,CATSKPGGVVSTDTQYF,TGTGCCACCAGCAAACCCGGTGGTGTGGTTAGCACAGATACGCAGTATTTT
NA,TRBJ1-2,TRBV7-2,NA,13,CASSSRQVISYTF,TGTGCCAGCAGTTCCAGACAGGTGATAAGCTACACCTTC
NA,TRBJ1-1,TRBV5-5,TRBD1,14,CASSWTGLNTEAFF,TGTGCCAGCAGCTGGACAGGTTTGAACACTGAAGCTTTCTTT
many,TRBJ2-7,TRBV5-1,NA,15,CASSRPGTESREQYF,TGCGCCAGCAGCCGCCCCGGGACTGAGTCGAGGGAGCAGTACTTC
NA,TRBJ2-7,TRBV7-2,NA,17,CASSPFVTDTPSYEQYF,TGTGCCAGCAGCCCATTTGTGACGGACACTCCCTCCTACGAGCAGTACTTC
NA,TRBJ2-5,TRBV5-1,TRBD2,15,CASSSPSGGQETQYF,TGCGCCAGCAGTTCCCCCTCGGGGGGGCAAGAGACCCAGTACTTC
NA,TRBJ1-2,TRBV6-5,NA,14,CASRVLGENYGYTF,TGTGCCAGCAGGGTCTTAGGGGAAAACTATGGCTACACCTTC
NA,TRBJ2-1,TRBV6-5,TRBD1,16,CASSYRRTGSYNEQFF,TGTGCCAGCAGTTACCGGAGGACAGGTTCCTACAATGAGCAGTTCTTC
NA,TRBJ2-1,TRBV5-1,TRBD1,12,CASRQGYNEQFF,TGCGCCAGCAGACAGGGGTACAATGAGCAGTTCTTC
NA,TRBJ2-3,TRBV7-2,TRBD1,19,CASSLGRPGTGPKADTQYF,TGTGCCAGCAGCTTAGGACGACCCGGGACAGGTCCTAAGGCAGATACGCAGTATTTT
NA,TRBJ1-1,TRBV28,TRBD1,18,CASSIDKGQPDQNTEAFF,TGTGCCAGCAGTATCGATAAGGGACAGCCAGATCAGAACACTGAAGCTTTCTTT
NA,TRBJ2-1,TRBV24-1,TRBD1,15,CATSDRRQGGIEQFF,TGTGCCACCAGTGACCGCCGACAGGGGGGCATTGAGCAGTTCTTC
NA,TRBJ2-5,TRBV9,TRBD2,15,CASSRRGGQQETQYF,TGTGCCAGCAGCAGGCGGGGGGGCCAACAAGAGACCCAGTACTTC
NA,TRBJ2-5,TRBV2,TRBD2,14,CASRDWTSGVAQYF,TGTGCCAGCAGGGATTGGACTAGCGGCGTAGCCCAGTACTTC
NA,TRBJ1-6,TRBV27,TRBD1,14,CASRTTGARTPLHF,TGTGCCAGCAGGACGACAGGGGCGAGGACACCCCTCCACTTT
NA,TRBJ1-1,TRBV19,NA,14,CASSTHQRLTEAFF,TGTGCCAGTAGTACACACCAGCGTCTCACTGAAGCTTTCTTT
NA,TRBJ1-5,TRBV2,NA,14,CASSASTGYQPQHF,TGTGCCAGCAGCGCGAGTACAGGGTATCAGCCCCAGCATTTT
few,TRBJ2-2,TRBV6-1,TRBD1,18,CASSERGQSSLFTGELFF,TGTGCCAGCAGTGAAAGGGGACAGAGTAGTTTATTCACCGGGGAGCTGTTTTTT
NA,TRBJ1-2,TRBV12-3/TRBV12-4,TRBD1,12,CASSLGQGGNTF,TGTGCCAGCAGCCTAGGACAGGGGGGAAACACCTTC
NA,TRBJ1-1,TRBV12-3/TRBV12-4,TRBD1,13,CASTDRQGFEAFF,TGTGCCAGCACCGATAGACAGGGTTTTGAAGCTTTCTTT
NA,TRBJ2-7,TRBV4-1,NA,14,CASSQVAALNEQYF,TGCGCCAGCAGCCAAGTAGCAGCCCTGAACGAGCAGTACTTC
NA,TRBJ2-1,TRBV28,NA,22,CASSLFATGSARTGSAYNEQFF,TGTGCCAGCAGTTTATTCGCCACAGGCTCTGCCCGAACAGGGAGTGCCTACAATGAGCAGTTCTTC
NA,TRBJ1-1,TRBV6-5,TRBD1,14,CASSWGQGATEAFF,TGTGCCAGCAGCTGGGGACAGGGGGCCACTGAAGCTTTCTTT
NA,TRBJ2-7,TRBV30,NA,13,CACDTGSSYEQYF,TGTGCCTGTGACACAGGGAGCTCCTACGAGCAGTACTTC
NA,TRBJ2-7,TRBV2,NA,11,CASGGGGEQYF,TGTGCCAGCGGAGGGGGCGGCGAGCAGTACTTC
NA,TRBJ2-7,TRBV18,NA,12,CASSPPAYEQYF,TGTGCCAGCTCACCTCCTGCCTACGAGCAGTACTTC
NA,TRBJ1-6,TRBV5-4,NA,12,CASSLYPEAQHF,TGTGCCAGCAGCTTATACCCAGAGGCCCAGCACTTT
NA,TRBJ1-2,TRBV27,NA,18,CASSTLVLRGQGTYGYTF,TGTGCCAGCAGTACATTAGTCCTACGTGGGCAGGGAACCTATGGCTACACCTTC
few,TRBJ2-2,TRBV9,TRBD2,16,CASSVVAGENTGELFF,TGTGCCAGCAGCGTAGTGGCGGGGGAGAACACCGGGGAGCTGTTTTTT
NA,TRBJ1-4,TRBV6-2/TRBV6-3,NA,16,CASSDPRQWMNEKLFF,TGTGCCAGCAGTGACCCTCGACAGTGGATGAATGAAAAACTGTTTTTT
NA,TRBJ1-1,TRBV18,TRBD1,17,CASSQIFSGQGGTEAFF,TGTGCCAGCTCACAAATCTTCTCGGGACAGGGTGGGACTGAAGCTTTCTTT
NA,TRBJ2-7,TRBV6-2/TRBV6-3,TRBD1,15,CASSSTGGEYHEQYF,TGTGCCAGCAGTTCCACAGGGGGCGAGTACCACGAGCAGTACTTC
NA,TRBJ2-5,TRBV6-2/TRBV6-3,NA,13,CASSYPGAETQYF,TGTGCCAGCAGTTACCCAGGGGCCGAGACCCAGTACTTC
NA,TRBJ2-1,TRBV24-1,TRBD1,16,CATSLGRGTGVNEQFF,TGTGCCACCTCACTCGGTAGGGGGACAGGGGTCAATGAGCAGTTCTTC